This TCR beta chain originates from a study of blood T cell repertoires in COVID-19. For the study at large: The United States, Italy and Spain supplied acute and convalescent COVID-19 samples. T cells, B-cell-depleted T cells, or PBMCs supplied cDNA or gDNA.

How the authors handled the data: Reference gene primer amplification gave estimated nucleated cell counts. The protocol was immunoSEQ multiplex PCR, while the TCRdb copy is restricted to in-frame clones and leaves out a portion. V and J calls and clone size are as listed in that table; D and trimming were resolved from the DNA. Of around 250,000 clones listed, about 85% are singletons. In germline, CDR1 is GTSNPN, CDR2 SVGIG (reference sequence). This CDR3 spans 12 amino acids. Between the trimmed V and J ends, which lost 2 bases and 7 bases, there was a span of 9 bases. The receptor's source is a man aged 18 to 35 with active or convalescent COVID-19. The chain joins TRBV30 to TRBJ1-5, with D unclear. Sequencing was carried out using peripheral blood. The CDR3 is CAWSLPLQPQHF. CDR3 coding DNA: TGTGCCTGGAGTCTACCGTTACAGCCCCAGCATTTT.